This TCR beta chain was captured in a study of T cell repertoires in cytomegalovirus infection. Study in general: Public TCR beta signatures indicated both CMV infection and matching HLA type. Whole-study results and caveats: The response measured ex vivo was dominated by TCR beta clonotypes (HLA-C-restricted and CMV-specific). CMV carriers having the relevant HLA were flagged by cumulative public TCR beta family frequency.

Germline-derived CDR1 and CDR2 are MDHEN and SYDVKM. The length of the CDR3 is 14 residues. Trimming cost V 8 bases and J 4 bases, with 17 bases left between them. Points on this clonotype: Its target is not known.

TCRdb re-called the reads with MiXCR, one entry per CDR3 protein. The sample yields 450,000 to 650,000 distinct CDR3 sequences, less than 30% seen once. Sequencing was performed on PBMCs. This chain uses TRBV28 with TRBJ1-1, with TRBD1 as a possible D gene (5 bases). This receptor was obtained from a human donor in good health (CMV status not recorded). Some clones in this sample may be carry-over from other donors' samples. Written as DNA, the CDR3 is TGTGCCAGCCTCTACCGACAGAGGCGCACTGAAGCTTTCTTT. Translation: CASLYRQRRTEAFF.